Described below is a single T cell receptor beta chain sequence and its context. In this sample, this clonotype turned up many times. The antigen it recognizes is unknown. The input lacks base qualities; no much larger clone sits a single base away. These data are taken from a study of CD8 T cells in ankylosing spondylitis (dated by TCRdb to between 2016 and 2019). Regarding the research as a whole: To find TCR variants linked to disease, the study profiled T cell receptor beta repertoires in ankylosing spondylitis patients and healthy donors. In total, the full study cohort was made up of roughly 110 healthy donors and some 26 ankylosing spondylitis patients. Peripheral blood was sampled, and synovial fluid was also collected from ankylosing spondylitis patients. The research as a whole found: The disease-linked clones were reported to be significantly enriched in matched synovial fluid samples from ankylosing spondylitis patients. Some motif variants were previously reported in synovial fluid and blood of reactive arthritis patients, suggesting common disease-initiation mechanisms. The disease-linked clones showed a CD8+ phenotype and occurred at relatively low frequencies in peripheral blood. A TCR beta motif made up of several highly homologous amino acid variants appeared to be characteristic of blood from ankylosing spondylitis patients.

These reads were obtained on an Illumina HiSeq 2500. Quantitative 5'-RACE with molecular barcodes was the method used to prepare the TCR beta libraries. The paper's data handling went like this. Disease-linked TCR variants were identified with a new computational method built on a probabilistic model of VDJ rearrangement. TCRdb reanalyzed the raw reads on its own, using fastp at Q25 for trimming and MiXCR for clone calling, and kept in-frame beta chains. Each entry is one CDR3 protein sequence, shown with its most common DNA and genes. TCRdb, rather than the study authors, made the V and J calls. For this sample there are tens of thousands of distinct CDR3 sequences; 5.3% appear just once. The top ten clones comprise 2.2% of the sample. For CDR1 and CDR2, the germline V gene lists LGHNA and YSLEER. Spanning cysteine to phenylalanine, the CDR3 consists of 16 amino acids. CDR3 DNA is the only sequence kept; it has 48 bases, read in frame from the first base. V is clipped by 0 bases and J by 1 base, and the sequence between their germline boundaries is 9 bases long.

Sequenced input: blood, either unsorted or a sorted T cell fraction (not recorded which). The chain employs TRBV4-3 and TRBJ2-2; the D gene is not confidently resolved. This sequence was found in a male donor with ankylosing spondylitis or in good health (not recorded which). The sequenced DNA is TGCGCCAGCAGCCAAGACCCGACGGTGAACACCGGGGAGCTGTTTTTT. The resulting protein is CASSQDPTVNTGELFF.